Given below is one TCR beta chain in context. Its target is not known. This specimen comes from a study of beta chain features in type 1 diabetes. Overall study: Across the samples, over 85 million sorted cells were examined in total. Whole-study findings and limits: Patients with type 1 diabetes carried fewer insertions and had more deletions at their VDJ junctions. Shortening that was moderate but significant affected the TCRB CDR3s of Type 1 diabetes patients in all four CD4+ subsets. The naive, central memory and Treg TCRB repertoires looked more alike in patients than they did in healthy donors.

The CDR3 totals 14 residues. CDR1 is KGHSH, CDR2 LQKENI, per germline. Losses at the gene ends were 3 bases for V and 8 bases for J; bases not matched to a gene: 4. The isolated RNA, all of it, was reverse transcribed, so expressed TCRB transcripts were what got sequenced. Approximately 4 million reads was the average for naive, central memory and regulatory T cell samples. Libraries were prepared by immunoSEQ multiplex PCR; TCRdb keeps only in-frame clonotypes and omits some of them. The sample shows fewer than 300,000 clones, approximately 20% of them seen only once. V usage is TRBV18 and J usage is TRBJ1-6; 7 positions match TRBD1. The sample comprised naive CD4+ T cells from blood. The receptor comes from a woman in her 40s with type 1 diabetes. CDR3 region: CASSPGQPYSPLHF. DNA for the CDR3: TGTGCCAGCTCACCGGGACAGCCTTATTCACCCCTCCACTTT.